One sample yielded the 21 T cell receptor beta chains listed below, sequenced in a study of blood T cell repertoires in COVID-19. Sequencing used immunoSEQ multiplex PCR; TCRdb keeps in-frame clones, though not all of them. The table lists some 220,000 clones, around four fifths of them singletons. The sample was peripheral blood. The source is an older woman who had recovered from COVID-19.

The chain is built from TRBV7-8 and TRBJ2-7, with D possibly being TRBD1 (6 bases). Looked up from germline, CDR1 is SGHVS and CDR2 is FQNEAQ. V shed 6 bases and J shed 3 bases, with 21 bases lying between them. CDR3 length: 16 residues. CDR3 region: CASSRTPGERYYEQYF. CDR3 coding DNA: TGTGCCAGCAGTAGGACGCCAGGGGAACGGTACTACGAGCAGTACTTC.

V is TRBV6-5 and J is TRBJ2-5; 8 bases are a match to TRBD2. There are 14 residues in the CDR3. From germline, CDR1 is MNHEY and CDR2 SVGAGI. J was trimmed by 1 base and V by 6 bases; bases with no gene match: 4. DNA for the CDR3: TGTGCCAGCAGAATCAGCGGGGGCCAAGAGACCCAGTACTTC. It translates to CASRISGGQETQYF.

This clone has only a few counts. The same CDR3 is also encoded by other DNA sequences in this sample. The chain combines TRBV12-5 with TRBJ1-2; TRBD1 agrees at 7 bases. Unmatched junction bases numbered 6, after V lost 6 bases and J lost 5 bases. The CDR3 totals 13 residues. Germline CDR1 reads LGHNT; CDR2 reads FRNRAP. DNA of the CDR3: TGTGCTAGTGGGACCGGGACAGCTTATGGCTACACCTTC. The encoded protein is CASGTGTAYGYTF. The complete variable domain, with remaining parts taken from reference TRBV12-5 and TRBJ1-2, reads DARVTQTPRHKVTEMGQEVTMRCQPILGHNTVFWYRQTMMQGLELLAYFRNRAPLDDSGMPKDRFSAEMPDATLATLKIQPSEPRDSAVYFCASGTGTAYGYTFGSGTRLTVV.

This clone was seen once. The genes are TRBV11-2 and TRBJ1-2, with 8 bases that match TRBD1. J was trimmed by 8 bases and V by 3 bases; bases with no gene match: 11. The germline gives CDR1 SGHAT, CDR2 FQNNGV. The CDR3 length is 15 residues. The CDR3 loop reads CASSFDRGSLGGYTF. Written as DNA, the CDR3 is TGTGCCAGCAGCTTCGACAGGGGCTCCCTCGGGGGCTACACCTTC.

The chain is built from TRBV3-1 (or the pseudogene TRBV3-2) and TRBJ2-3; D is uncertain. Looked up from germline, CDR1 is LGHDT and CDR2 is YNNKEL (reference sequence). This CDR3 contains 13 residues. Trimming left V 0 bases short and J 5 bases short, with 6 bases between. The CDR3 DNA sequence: TGTGCCAGCAGCCAAGACGGTGAAGATACGCAGTATTTT. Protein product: CASSQDGEDTQYF.

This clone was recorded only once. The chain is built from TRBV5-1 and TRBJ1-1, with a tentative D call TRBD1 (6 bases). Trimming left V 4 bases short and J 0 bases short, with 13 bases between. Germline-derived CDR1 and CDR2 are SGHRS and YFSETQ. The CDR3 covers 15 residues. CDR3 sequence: CASSQGHLLNTEAFF. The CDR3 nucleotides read TGCGCCAGCAGCCAGGGACACCTATTGAACACTGAAGCTTTCTTT.

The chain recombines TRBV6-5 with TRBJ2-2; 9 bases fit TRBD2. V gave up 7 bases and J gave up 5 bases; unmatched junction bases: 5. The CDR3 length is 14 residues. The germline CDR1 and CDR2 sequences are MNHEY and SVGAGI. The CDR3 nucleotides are TGTGCCAGCAAAAGCGGGGGGCCAACCGGGGAGCTGTTTTTT. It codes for CASKSGGPTGELFF.

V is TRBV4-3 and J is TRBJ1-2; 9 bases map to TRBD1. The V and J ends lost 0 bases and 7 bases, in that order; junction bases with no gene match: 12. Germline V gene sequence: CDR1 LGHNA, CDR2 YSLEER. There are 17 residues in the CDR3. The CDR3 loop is CASSQDRDRVLYGGYTF. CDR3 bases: TGCGCCAGCAGCCAAGATAGGGACAGGGTCCTTTACGGTGGCTACACCTTC.

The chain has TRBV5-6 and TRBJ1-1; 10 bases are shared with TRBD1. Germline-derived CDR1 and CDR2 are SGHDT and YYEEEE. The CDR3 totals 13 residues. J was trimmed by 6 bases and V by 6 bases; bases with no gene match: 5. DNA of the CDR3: TGTGCCAGCACCTACGGACAGGGGGCTGAAGCTTTCTTT. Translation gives CASTYGQGAEAFF.

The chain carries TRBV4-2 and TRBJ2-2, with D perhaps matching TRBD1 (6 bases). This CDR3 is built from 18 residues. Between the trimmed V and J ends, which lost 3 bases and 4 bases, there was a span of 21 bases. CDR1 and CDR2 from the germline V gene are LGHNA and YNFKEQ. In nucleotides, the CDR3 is TGTGCCAGCAGCCACTCCCTCCCAGGACAGTCGGGCACCGGGGAGCTGTTTTTT. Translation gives CASSHSLPGQSGTGELFF.

The chain's CDR3 is CASSQRTSGGYISYNEQFF. In DNA, the CDR3 is TGTGCCAGCAGCCAAAGGACTAGCGGGGGTTACATTTCCTACAATGAGCAGTTCTTC. The V and J genes are TRBV4-2 and TRBJ2-1; TRBD2 agrees at 13 bases. The trim removed 2 bases at V and 1 base at J, leaving 8 bases unmatched. The CDR3 is made up of 19 amino acids. Germline-derived CDR1 and CDR2 are LGHNA and YNFKEQ.

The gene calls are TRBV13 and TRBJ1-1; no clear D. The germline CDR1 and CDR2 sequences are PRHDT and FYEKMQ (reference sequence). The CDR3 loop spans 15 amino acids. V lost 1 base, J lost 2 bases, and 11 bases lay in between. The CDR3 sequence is CASSLAVQINTEAFF. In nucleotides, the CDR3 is TGTGCCAGCAGCTTAGCAGTACAGATTAACACTGAAGCTTTCTTT.

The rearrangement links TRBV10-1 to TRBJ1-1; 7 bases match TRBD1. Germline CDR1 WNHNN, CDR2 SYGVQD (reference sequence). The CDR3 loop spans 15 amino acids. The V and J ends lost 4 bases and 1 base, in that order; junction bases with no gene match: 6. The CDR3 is CASSAEQGTNTEAFF. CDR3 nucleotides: TGCGCCAGCAGTGCAGAACAGGGGACGAACACTGAAGCTTTCTTT.

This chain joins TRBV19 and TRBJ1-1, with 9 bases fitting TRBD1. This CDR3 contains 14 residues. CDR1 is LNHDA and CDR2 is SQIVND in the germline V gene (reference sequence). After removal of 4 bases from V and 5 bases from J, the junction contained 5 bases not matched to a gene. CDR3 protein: CASSTIDRGTEAFF. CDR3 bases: TGTGCCAGTAGTACTATCGACAGGGGGACTGAAGCTTTCTTT.

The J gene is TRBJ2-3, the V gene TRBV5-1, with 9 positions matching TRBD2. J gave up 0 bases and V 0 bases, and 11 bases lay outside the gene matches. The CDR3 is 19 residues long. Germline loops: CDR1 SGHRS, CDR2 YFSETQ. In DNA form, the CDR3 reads TGCGCCAGCAGCTTGGCTTTTAGCGGGGGACGTGCTAGCACAGATACGCAGTATTTT. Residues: CASSLAFSGGRASTDTQYF.

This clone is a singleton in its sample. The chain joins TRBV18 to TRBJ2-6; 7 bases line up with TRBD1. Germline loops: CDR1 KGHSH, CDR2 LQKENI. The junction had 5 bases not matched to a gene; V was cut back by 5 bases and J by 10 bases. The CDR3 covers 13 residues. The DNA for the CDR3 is TGTGCCAGCTCAGACAGGGTGGTGAACGTCCTGACTTTC. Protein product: CASSDRVVNVLTF.

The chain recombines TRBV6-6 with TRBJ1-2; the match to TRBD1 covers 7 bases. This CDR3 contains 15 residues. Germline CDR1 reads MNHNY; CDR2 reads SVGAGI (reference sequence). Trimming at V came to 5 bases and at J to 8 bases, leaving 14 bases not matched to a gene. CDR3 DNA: TGTGCCAGCAGTCTCACTTTTACAGGGGTCGGGGGCTACACCTTC. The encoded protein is CASSLTFTGVGGYTF.

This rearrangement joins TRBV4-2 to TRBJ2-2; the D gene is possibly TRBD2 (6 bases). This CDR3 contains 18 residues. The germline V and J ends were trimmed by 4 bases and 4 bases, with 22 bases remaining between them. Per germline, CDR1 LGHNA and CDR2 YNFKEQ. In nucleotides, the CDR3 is TGTGCCAGCAGCCGGTCCAGGGTTGGGGGGTTGGGCACCGGGGAGCTGTTTTTT. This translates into CASSRSRVGGLGTGELFF.

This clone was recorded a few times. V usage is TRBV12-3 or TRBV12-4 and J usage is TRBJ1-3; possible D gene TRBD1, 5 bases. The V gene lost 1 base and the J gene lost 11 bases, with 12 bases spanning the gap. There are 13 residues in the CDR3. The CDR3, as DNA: TGTGCCAGCAGTTTAGACAGGTTCGGGTCCATATATTTT. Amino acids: CASSLDRFGSIYF.

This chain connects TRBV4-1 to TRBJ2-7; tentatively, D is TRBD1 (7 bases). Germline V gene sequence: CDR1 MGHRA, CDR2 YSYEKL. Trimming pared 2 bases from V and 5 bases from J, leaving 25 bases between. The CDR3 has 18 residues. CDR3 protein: CASSQTDAGQPRMNEQYF. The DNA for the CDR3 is TGCGCCAGCAGCCAAACAGATGCGGGACAGCCCCGGATGAACGAGCAGTACTTC.

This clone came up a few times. This CDR3 reads CASSPDRGRDGYTF. The CDR3, as DNA: TGTGCCAGTAGTCCGGACAGGGGGCGCGATGGCTACACCTTC. The genes are TRBV19 and TRBJ1-2; 11 nucleotides match TRBD1. The CDR3 sequence is 14 residues long. V was pared by 5 bases and J by 6 bases, with 5 bases of the junction left unmatched. Looked up from germline, CDR1 is LNHDA and CDR2 is SQIVND (reference sequence). Drawing the rest from reference TRBV19 and TRBJ1-2, the complete variable domain is DGGITQSPKYLFRKEGQNVTLSCEQNLNHDAMYWYRQDPGQGLRLIYYSQIVNDFQKGDIAEGYSVSREKKESFPLTVTSAQKNPTAFYLCASSPDRGRDGYTFGSGTRLTVV.